A single sample gave rise to the 18 T cell receptor beta chains below, sequenced in a study of response to subunit inactivated influenza vaccine. TCRdb re-analysed the RT-PCR reads in MiXCR, keeping a single row per CDR3 protein. The sample includes 710,000 or so distinct CDR3 sequences, approximately 14% of them seen just once. Sequenced material: PBMCs from blood, taken roughly 12 days after vaccination. Every receptor here comes from a man aged 50-60 years who received an inactivated influenza vaccine.

The chain uses TRBV6-1 and TRBJ2-3; 9 nucleotides align to TRBD2. Looked up from germline, CDR1 is MNHNS and CDR2 is SASEGT. Germline trimming cut 2 bases from V and 6 bases from J; bases unmatched to any gene: 3. This CDR3 has 14 residues. CDR3 in amino acids: CASSEWLAGDTQYF. CDR3 in DNA: TGTGCCAGCAGTGAATGGCTAGCGGGGGATACGCAGTATTTT.

This clonotype was recorded a few times. The chain carries TRBV10-3 and TRBJ2-6; no clear D gene. V dropped 3 bases and J dropped 0 bases, with 12 bases sitting between them. This CDR3 has 17 amino acids. Germline CDR1 reads ENHRY; CDR2 reads SYGVKD. CDR3 amino acids: CAISDLTASSGANVLTF. The CDR3 region has the DNA TGTGCCATCAGTGATCTCACAGCGAGCTCTGGGGCCAACGTCCTGACTTTC.

This clonotype came up many times. V gene TRBV12-3 or TRBV12-4 combines with J gene TRBJ2-7; possibly TRBD1 for D (5 bases). V shed 8 bases and J shed 4 bases, with 15 bases lying between them. The CDR3 loop spans 13 amino acids. CDR3 sequence (DNA): TGTGCCAGCGGGGCGGACGGAAAGTACGAGCAGTACTTC. It yields the protein CASGADGKYEQYF.

This clonotype was found a few times. This CDR3 reads CASEAGLTTDTQYF. The CDR3 coding sequence is TGTGCCAGCGAAGCGGGTCTAACCACAGATACGCAGTATTTT. The gene calls are TRBV18 and TRBJ2-3; TRBD2 is a possible D gene (6 bases). Per the germline V gene, CDR1 is KGHSH and CDR2 is LQKENI. Trimming cost V 8 bases and J 2 bases, with 14 bases left between them. The CDR3 runs 14 residues.

Remarks on this clonotype: A much larger clonotype is one base distant, so this may be a read error. V is TRBV29-1 and J is TRBJ2-5; tentative D call: TRBD1 (5 bases). CDR1 and CDR2 from the germline V gene are SQVTM and ANQGSEA. This CDR3 contains 12 residues. The CDR3 protein is CSVAAGQETQHF. The CDR3 DNA is TGCAGCGTTGCAGCAGGGCAAGAGACCCAGCACTTC.

The CDR3, as DNA: TGTGCCATCAGTGAGTTTGGACCCTATAATTCACCCCTCCACTTT. It encodes CAISEFGPYNSPLHF. The genes are TRBV10-3 and TRBJ1-6; D gene uncertain. The CDR3 consists of 15 residues. Trimming stripped 1 base from V and 2 bases from J, with 6 bases between. Germline CDR1 reads ENHRY; CDR2 reads SYGVKD.

The chain has TRBV28 and TRBJ1-4; D gene uncertain. Germline CDR1 and CDR2: MDHEN and SYDVKM. V gave up 6 bases and J gave up 2 bases, with 13 bases separating them. The CDR3 is 15 residues long. The CDR3 coding sequence is TGTGCCAGCAGGCCCATGGGGAGCACTAATGAAAAACTGTTTTTT. Its protein is CASRPMGSTNEKLFF.

The rearrangement joins TRBV28 to TRBJ2-1, with TRBD1 as a possible D gene (6 bases). The CDR3 runs 15 residues. Per the germline V gene, CDR1 is MDHEN and CDR2 is SYDVKM. The V end lost 4 bases, the J end lost 2 bases, and 12 bases lay between the germline ends. CDR3 loop: CASSSPRDTYNEQFF. In nucleotides, the CDR3 is TGTGCCAGCAGTTCGCCCCGGGACACCTACAATGAGCAGTTCTTC.

This clonotype was counted only a few times. The chain is built from TRBV7-2 and TRBJ2-3; D remains ambiguous. Germline V gene data show CDR1 as SGHTA and CDR2 as FQGNSA. This CDR3 comprises 17 residues. V lost 6 bases, J lost 0 bases, and 19 bases lay in between. The DNA for the CDR3 is TGTGCCAGCAGTCCTCTCGCGACTGTGACTAGCACAGATACGCAGTATTTT. Its translation is CASSPLATVTSTDTQYF.

This chain uses TRBV20-1 with TRBJ2-7; D remains ambiguous. Trimming stripped 1 base from V and 2 bases from J, with 12 bases between. Looked up from germline, CDR1 is DFQATT and CDR2 is SNEGSKA (reference sequence). There are 14 residues in the CDR3. The CDR3 sequence is CSARGDSTPYEQYF. As DNA, the CDR3 is TGCAGTGCTAGAGGAGACTCAACCCCCTACGAGCAGTACTTC.

This clonotype has ten or more counts. The chain links TRBV7-9 to TRBJ2-7; 8 bases align to TRBD1. This CDR3 spans 14 amino acids. Trimming took 4 bases from V and 3 from J; bases not matched to a gene: 5. Germline CDR1 reads SEHNR; CDR2 reads FQNEAQ (reference sequence). CDR3 sequence: CASSSPGQGYEQYF. The CDR3, as DNA: TGTGCCAGCAGCTCCCCAGGACAGGGCTACGAGCAGTACTTC.

The V gene is TRBV6-5, the J gene TRBJ2-5; weak D call: TRBD1 (6 bases). CDR1 and CDR2 (germline): MNHEY, SVGAGI. V was cut by 4 bases and J by 1 base, with 13 bases left in between. CDR3 size: 15 residues. DNA for the CDR3: TGTGCCAGCAGTTCTATCGACAGGTTCCAAGAGACCCAGTACTTC. This gives the protein CASSSIDRFQETQYF.

This clonotype came up a few times. The rearrangement uses TRBV24-1 and TRBJ2-5; D not resolved. Germline V gives CDR1 KGHDR, CDR2 SFDVKD. Trimming removed 6 bases at V and 5 bases at J, with 6 bases between. The CDR3 consists of 11 residues. The CDR3 loop reads CATSLGETQYF. The CDR3 DNA sequence: TGTGCCACCAGTCTAGGGGAGACCCAGTACTTC.

This clonotype was observed a few times. V gene TRBV7-9 combines with J gene TRBJ2-1; D is undetermined. The CDR3 runs to 14 residues. V lost 2 bases, J lost 7 bases, and 12 bases lay in between. In germline, CDR1 is SEHNR, CDR2 FQNEAQ (reference sequence). The CDR3 region is CASSLSLEMNEQFF. The CDR3 DNA reads as TGTGCCAGCAGCTTAAGCCTGGAGATGAATGAGCAGTTCTTC.

This clonotype was found a few times. The chain recombines TRBV6-1 with TRBJ1-4; no reliable D call. The V end lost 6 bases, the J end lost 7 bases, and 18 bases lay between the germline ends. The CDR3 runs to 15 residues. Germline CDR1 is MNHNS and CDR2 is SASEGT. CDR3 DNA sequence: TGTGCCAGCAGATCCCTTTGGAGATCTCGTGAAAAACTGTTTTTT. It yields the protein CASRSLWRSREKLFF.

This clonotype was counted once. The chain combines TRBV4-1 with TRBJ2-6; D gene uncertain. With 8 bases removed from V and 4 bases from J, the gap between germline ends came to 15 bases. Germline V gives CDR1 MGHRA, CDR2 YSYEKL. The CDR3 runs to 15 residues. The CDR3 reads CASGTFPAGANVLTF. Written as DNA, the CDR3 is TGCGCCAGCGGAACCTTTCCGGCGGGGGCCAACGTCCTGACTTTC.

The chain employs TRBV3-1 and TRBJ2-6; D is possibly TRBD1 (5 bases). The CDR3 consists of 17 residues. CDR1 and CDR2 from the germline V gene are LGHDT and YNNKEL (reference sequence). Trimming left V 4 bases short and J 3 bases short, with 16 bases between. CDR3 coding DNA: TGTGCCAGCAGCCCCATTCAAGGGGCGCTTGGGGCCAACGTCCTGACTTTC. It is translated as CASSPIQGALGANVLTF.

This clonotype has only a few counts. The J gene is TRBJ1-2, the V gene TRBV28, with D perhaps matching TRBD1 (5 bases). CDR1 and CDR2 (germline): MDHEN, SYDVKM. The CDR3 extends over 16 amino acids. Deletions cut 5 bases from V and 6 bases from J, with 22 bases between. CDR3 in DNA: TGTGCCAGCAGTGACCTGGACATAACCAAGGGTCATGGCTACACCTTC. Protein: CASSDLDITKGHGYTF.